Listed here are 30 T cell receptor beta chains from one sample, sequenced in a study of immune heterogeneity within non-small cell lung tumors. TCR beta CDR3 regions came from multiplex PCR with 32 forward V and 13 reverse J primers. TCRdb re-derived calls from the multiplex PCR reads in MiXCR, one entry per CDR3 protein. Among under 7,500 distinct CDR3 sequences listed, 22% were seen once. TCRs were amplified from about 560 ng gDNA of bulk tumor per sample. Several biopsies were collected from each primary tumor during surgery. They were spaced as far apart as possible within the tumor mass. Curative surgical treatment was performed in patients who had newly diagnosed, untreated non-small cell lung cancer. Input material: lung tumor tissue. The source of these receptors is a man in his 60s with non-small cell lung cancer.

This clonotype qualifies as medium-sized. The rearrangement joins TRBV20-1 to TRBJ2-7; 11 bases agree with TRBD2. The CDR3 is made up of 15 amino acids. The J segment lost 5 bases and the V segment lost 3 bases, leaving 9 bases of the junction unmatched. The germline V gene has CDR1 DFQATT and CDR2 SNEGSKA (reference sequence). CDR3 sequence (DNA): TGCAGTGCTAGTGGGCTAGCGGGAGGCTCTGACGAGCAGTACTTC. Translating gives CSASGLAGGSDEQYF.

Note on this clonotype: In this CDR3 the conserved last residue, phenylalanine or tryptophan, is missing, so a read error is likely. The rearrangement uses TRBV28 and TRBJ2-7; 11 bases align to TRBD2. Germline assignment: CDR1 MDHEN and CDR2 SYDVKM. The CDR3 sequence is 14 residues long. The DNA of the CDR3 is TGTGCCAGCAGAGCTAGCGGGAGGTTCCACGAACAGTACTTA. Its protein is CASRASGRFHEQYL.

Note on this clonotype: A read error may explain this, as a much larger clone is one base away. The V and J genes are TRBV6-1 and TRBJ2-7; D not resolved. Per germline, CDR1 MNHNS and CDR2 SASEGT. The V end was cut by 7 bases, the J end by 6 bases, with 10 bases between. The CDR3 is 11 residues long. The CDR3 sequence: CASNERCEQYF. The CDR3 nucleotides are TGTGCCAGCAACGAAAGGTGCGAGCAGTACTTC.

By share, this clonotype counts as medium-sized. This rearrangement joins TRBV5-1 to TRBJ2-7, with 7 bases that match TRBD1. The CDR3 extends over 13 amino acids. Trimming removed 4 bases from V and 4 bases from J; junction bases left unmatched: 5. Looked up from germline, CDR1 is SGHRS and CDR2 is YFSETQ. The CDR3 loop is CASSHGTEYEQYF. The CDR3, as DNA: TGCGCCAGCAGCCATGGGACAGAATACGAGCAGTACTTC.

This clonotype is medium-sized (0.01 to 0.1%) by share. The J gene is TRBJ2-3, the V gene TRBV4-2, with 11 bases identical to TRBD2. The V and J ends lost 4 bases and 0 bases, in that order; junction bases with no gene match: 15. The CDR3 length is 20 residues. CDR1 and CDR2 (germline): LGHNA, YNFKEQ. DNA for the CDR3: TGTGCCAGCAGCCCCCCGCCGTGGCTAGCGGGAGGTCGAAGCACAGATACGCAGTATTTT. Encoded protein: CASSPPPWLAGGRSTDTQYF.

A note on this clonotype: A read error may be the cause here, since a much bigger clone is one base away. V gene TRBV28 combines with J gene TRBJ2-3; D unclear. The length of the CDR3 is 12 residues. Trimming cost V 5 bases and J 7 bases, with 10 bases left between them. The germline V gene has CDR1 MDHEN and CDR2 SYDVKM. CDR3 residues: CASSPPFNTQYF. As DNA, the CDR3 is TGTGCCAGCAGTCCCCCGTTTAATACGCAGTATTTT.

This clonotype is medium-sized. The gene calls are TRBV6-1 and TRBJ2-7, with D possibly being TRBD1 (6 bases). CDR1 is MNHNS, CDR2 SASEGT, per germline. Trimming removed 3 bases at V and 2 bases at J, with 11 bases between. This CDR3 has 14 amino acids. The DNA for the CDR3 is TGTGCCAGCAGTGATACAGGGCATGCCTACGAGCAGTACTTC. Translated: CASSDTGHAYEQYF.

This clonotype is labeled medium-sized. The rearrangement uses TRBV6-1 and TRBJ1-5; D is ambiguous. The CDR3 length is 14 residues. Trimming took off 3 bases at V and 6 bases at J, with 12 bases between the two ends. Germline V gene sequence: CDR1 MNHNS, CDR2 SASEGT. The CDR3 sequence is CASSDHGTGQPQHF. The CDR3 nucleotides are TGTGCCAGCAGTGACCATGGAACGGGTCAGCCCCAGCATTTT.

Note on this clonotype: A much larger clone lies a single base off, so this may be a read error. CDR3 nucleotides: TGTGCCAGCAGTTTAGTAGAGACCCAGTACTTC. It yields the protein CASSLVETQYF. The chain is built from TRBV28 and TRBJ2-5, with D unresolved. The CDR3 totals 11 residues. V lost 2 bases, J lost 4 bases, and 2 bases lay in between. The germline gives CDR1 MDHEN, CDR2 SYDVKM.

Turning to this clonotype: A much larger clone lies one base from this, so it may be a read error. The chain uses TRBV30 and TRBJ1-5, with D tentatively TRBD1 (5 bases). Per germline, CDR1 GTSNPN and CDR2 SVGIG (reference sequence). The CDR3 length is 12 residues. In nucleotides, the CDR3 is TGTGCTTCAGGCGGGACTTTGGGTCCCCAGCATTTT. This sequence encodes CASGGTLGPQHF.

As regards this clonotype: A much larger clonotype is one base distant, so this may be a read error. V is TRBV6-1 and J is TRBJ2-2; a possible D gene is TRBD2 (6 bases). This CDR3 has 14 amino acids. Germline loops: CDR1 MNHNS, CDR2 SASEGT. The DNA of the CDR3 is TGTGCCAGCAAGCTCACGGTCGGGTCCGGGGGGCTGTTTTTT. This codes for CASKLTVGSGGLFF.

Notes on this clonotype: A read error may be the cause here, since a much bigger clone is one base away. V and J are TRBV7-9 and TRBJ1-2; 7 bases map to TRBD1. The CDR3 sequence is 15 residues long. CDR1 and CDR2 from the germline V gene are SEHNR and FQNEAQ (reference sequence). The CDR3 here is CASSLTQGRDYGYNF. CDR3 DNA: TGTGCCAGCAGCTTAACACAGGGGAGGGACTATGGCTACAACTTC. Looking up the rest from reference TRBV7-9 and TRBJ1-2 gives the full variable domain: DTGVSQNPRHKITKRGQNVTFRCDPISEHNRLYWYRQTLGQGPEFLTYFQNEAQLEKSRLLSDRFSAERPKGSFSTLEIQRTEQGDSAMYLCASSLTQGRDYGYNFGSGTRLTVV.

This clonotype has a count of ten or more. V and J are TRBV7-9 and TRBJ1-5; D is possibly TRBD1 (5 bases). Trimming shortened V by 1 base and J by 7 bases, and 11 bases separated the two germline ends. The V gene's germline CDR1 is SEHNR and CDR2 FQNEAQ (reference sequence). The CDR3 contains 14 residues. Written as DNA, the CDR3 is TGTGCCAGCAGCTTAGAGGGGTCCGGCCAGCCCCAGCATTTT. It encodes CASSLEGSGQPQHF.

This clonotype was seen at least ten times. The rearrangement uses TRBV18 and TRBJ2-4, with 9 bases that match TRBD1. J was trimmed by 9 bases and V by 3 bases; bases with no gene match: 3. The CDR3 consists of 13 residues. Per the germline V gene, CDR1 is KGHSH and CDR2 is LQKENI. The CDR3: CASSPGQGPIQYF. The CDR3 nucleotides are TGTGCCAGCTCACCTGGACAGGGGCCCATTCAGTACTTC.

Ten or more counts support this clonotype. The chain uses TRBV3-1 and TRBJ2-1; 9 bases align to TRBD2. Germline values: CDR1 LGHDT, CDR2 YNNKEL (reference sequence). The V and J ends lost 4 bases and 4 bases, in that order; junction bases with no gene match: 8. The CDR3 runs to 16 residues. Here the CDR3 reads CASSRQPGLAYNEQFF. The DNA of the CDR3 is TGTGCCAGCAGCCGGCAACCGGGACTAGCTTACAATGAGCAGTTCTTC.

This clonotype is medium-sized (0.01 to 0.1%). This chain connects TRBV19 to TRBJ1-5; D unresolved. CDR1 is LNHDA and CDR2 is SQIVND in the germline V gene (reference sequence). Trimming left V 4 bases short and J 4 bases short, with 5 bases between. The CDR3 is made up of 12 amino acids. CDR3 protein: CASSTQNQPQHF. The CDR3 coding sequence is TGTGCCAGTAGTACTCAAAATCAGCCCCAGCATTTT.

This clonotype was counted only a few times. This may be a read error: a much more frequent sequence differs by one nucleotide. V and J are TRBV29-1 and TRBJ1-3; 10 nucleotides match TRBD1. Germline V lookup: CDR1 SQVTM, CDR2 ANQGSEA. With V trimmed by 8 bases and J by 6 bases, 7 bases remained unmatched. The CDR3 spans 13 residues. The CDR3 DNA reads TGCAGCATTGGGACAGGGGTGGCAAACACCATATATTTT. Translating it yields CSIGTGVANTIYF.

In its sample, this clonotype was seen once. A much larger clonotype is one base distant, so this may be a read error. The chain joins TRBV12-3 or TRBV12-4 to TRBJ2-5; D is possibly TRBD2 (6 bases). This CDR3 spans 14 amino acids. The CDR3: CASSRGWEVETKYF. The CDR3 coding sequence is TGTGCCAGCAGCCGGGGCTGGGAGGTAGAGACCAAGTACTTC.

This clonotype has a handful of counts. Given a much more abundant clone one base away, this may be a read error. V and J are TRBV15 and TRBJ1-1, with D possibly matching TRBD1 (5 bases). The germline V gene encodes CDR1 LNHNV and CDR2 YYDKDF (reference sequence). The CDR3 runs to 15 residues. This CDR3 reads CAASRGPAGGGEAFF. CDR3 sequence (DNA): TGTGCCGCCAGCAGAGGTCCCGCCGGGGGGGGTGAAGCTTTCTTT.

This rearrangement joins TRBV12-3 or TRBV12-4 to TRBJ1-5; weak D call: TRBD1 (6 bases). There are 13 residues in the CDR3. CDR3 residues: CGRATGSDQPQHF. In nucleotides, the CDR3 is TGTGGCAGGGCCACAGGGTCTGATCAGCCCCAGCATTTT.

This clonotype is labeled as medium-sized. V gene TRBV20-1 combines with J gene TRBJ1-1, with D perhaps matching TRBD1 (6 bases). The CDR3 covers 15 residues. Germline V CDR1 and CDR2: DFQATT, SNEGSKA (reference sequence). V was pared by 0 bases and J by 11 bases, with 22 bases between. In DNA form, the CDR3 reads TGCAGTGCTAGAGATCACGGGGGCGCGCGTATGGGCGCTTTCTTT. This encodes CSARDHGGARMGAFF.

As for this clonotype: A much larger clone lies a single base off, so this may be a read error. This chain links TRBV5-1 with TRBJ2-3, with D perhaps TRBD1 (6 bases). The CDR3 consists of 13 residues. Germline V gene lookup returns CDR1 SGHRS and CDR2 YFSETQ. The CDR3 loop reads CTSGVGAEGTQYF. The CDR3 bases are TGCACCAGCGGTGTGGGGGCCGAAGGTACGCAGTATTTT.

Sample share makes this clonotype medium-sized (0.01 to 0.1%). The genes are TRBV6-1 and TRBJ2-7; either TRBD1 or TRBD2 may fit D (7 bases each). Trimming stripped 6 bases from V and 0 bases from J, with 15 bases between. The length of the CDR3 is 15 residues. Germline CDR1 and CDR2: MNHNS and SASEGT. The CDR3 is CASSRGGRSSYEQYF. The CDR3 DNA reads TGTGCCAGCAGCAGGGGGGGACGCAGCTCCTACGAGCAGTACTTC.

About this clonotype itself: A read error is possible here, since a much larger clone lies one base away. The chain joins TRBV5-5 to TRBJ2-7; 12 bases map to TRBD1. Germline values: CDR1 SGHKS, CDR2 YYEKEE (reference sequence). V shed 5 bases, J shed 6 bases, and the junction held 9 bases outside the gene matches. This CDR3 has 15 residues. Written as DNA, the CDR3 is TGTGCCAGCAGTCGAATTCCGGGACAGGGGGCCGAGCAGTACGTC. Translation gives CASSRIPGQGAEQYV.

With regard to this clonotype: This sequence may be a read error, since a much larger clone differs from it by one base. CDR3: CASIQDPSGSPKNIQYF. In nucleotides, the CDR3 is TGTGCCAGCATCCAAGATCCGAGCGGGAGTCCCAAAAACATTCAGTACTTC. The rearrangement joins TRBV3-1 to TRBJ2-4; 8 positions agree with TRBD2. CDR3 length: 17 amino acids. Germline lookup yields CDR1 LGHDT and CDR2 YNNKEL (reference sequence).

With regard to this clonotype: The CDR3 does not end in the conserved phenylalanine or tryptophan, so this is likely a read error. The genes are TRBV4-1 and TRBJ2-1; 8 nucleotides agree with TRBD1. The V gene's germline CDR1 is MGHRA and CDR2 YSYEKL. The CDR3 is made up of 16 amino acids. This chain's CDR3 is CASIQGNQGANNEQFL. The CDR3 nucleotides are TGCGCCAGCATCCAAGGAAACCAGGGGGCTAACAATGAGCAGTTCCTC.

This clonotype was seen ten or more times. In DNA form, the CDR3 reads TGTGCCAGCAGTTATCGGTCTTATGAAAAACTGTTTTTT. It is translated as CASSYRSYEKLFF. The gene calls are TRBV6-6 and TRBJ1-4; D unresolved. Germline V gives CDR1 MNHNY, CDR2 SVGAGI (reference sequence). V was cut by 3 bases and J by 6 bases, with 8 bases left in between. This CDR3 region has 13 residues.

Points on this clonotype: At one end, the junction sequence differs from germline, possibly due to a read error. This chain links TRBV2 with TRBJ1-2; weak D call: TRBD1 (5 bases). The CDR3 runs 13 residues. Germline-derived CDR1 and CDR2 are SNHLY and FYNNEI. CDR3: CASTKVRDYGYTF. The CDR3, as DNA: TGTGCCAGCACTAAGGTCAGGGACTATGGCTATACCTTC.

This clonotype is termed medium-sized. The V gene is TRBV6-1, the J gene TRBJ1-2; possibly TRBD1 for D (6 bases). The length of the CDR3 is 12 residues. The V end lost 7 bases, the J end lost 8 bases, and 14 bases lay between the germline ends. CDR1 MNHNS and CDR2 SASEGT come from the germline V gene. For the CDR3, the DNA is TGTGCCAGCACCAACCCAGGGGCCGGCTACACCTTC. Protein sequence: CASTNPGAGYTF.

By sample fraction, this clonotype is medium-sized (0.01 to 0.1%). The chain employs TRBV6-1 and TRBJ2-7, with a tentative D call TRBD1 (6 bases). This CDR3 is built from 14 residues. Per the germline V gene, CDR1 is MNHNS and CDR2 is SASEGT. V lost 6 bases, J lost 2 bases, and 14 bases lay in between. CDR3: CASSPQGTPYEQYF. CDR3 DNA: TGTGCCAGCAGCCCACAGGGAACCCCCTACGAGCAGTACTTC.